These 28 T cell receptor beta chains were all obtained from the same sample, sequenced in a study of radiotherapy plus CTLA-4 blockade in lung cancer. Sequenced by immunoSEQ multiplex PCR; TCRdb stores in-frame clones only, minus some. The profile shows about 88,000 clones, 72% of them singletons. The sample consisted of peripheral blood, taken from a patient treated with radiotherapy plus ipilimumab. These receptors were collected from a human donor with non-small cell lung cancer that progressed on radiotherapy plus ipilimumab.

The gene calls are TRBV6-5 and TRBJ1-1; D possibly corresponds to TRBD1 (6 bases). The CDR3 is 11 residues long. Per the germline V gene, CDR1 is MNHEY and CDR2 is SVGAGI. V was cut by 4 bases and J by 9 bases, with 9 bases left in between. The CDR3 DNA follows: TGTGCCAGCAGTTTACAGGGAAAAGCTTTCTTT. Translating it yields CASSLQGKAFF.

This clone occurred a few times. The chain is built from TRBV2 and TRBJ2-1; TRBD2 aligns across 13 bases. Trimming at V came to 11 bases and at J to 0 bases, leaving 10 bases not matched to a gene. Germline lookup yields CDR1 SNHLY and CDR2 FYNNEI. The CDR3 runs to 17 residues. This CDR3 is CAGNEGTSGTSYNEQFF. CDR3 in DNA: TGTGCCGGAAACGAGGGGACTAGCGGGACCTCCTACAATGAGCAGTTCTTC.

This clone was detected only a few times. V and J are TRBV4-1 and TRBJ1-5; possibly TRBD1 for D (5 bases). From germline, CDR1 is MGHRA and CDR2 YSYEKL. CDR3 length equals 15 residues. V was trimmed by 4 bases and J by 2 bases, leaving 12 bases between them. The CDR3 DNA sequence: TGCGCCAGCAGCCCGACCCGGGGCGGCAATCAGCCCCAGCATTTT. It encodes CASSPTRGGNQPQHF.

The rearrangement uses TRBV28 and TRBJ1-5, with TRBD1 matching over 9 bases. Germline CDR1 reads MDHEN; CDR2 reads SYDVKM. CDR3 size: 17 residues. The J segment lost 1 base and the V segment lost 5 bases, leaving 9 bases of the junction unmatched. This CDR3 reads CASSPGTGTRSNQPQHF. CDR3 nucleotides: TGTGCCAGCAGTCCTGGGACAGGGACGCGGAGCAATCAGCCCCAGCATTTT.

Written as DNA, the CDR3 is TGCGCCAGCAGCTTCGAGACCCCTAACTATGGCTACACCTTC. Translation gives CASSFETPNYGYTF. The rearrangement links TRBV5-1 to TRBJ1-2; D is ambiguous. Germline V gene sequence: CDR1 SGHRS, CDR2 YFSETQ. V dropped 2 bases and J dropped 0 bases, with 8 bases sitting between them. CDR3 size: 14 residues.

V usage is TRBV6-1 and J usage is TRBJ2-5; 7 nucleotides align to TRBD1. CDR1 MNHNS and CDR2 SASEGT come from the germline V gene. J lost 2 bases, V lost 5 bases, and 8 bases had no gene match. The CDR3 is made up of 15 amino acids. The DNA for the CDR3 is TGTGCCAGCAGTACCGGGACAGTGGGGCAAGAGACCCAGTACTTC. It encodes CASSTGTVGQETQYF.

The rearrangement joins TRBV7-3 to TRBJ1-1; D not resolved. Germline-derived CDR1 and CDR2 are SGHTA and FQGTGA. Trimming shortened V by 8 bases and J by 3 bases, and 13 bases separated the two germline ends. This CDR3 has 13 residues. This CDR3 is CASGHGRDTEAFF. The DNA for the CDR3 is TGTGCCAGCGGTCACGGCCGGGACACTGAAGCTTTCTTT.

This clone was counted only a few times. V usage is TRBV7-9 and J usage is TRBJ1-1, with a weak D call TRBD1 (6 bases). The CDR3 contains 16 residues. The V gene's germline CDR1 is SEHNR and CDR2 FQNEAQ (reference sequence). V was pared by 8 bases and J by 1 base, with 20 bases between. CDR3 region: CASLPSGGGRNTEAFF. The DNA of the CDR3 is TGTGCCAGCCTTCCCTCTGGGGGGGGCAGGAACACTGAAGCTTTCTTT. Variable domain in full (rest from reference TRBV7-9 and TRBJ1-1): DTGVSQNPRHKITKRGQNVTFRCDPISEHNRLYWYRQTLGQGPEFLTYFQNEAQLEKSRLLSDRFSAERPKGSFSTLEIQRTEQGDSAMYLCASLPSGGGRNTEAFFGQGTRLTVV.

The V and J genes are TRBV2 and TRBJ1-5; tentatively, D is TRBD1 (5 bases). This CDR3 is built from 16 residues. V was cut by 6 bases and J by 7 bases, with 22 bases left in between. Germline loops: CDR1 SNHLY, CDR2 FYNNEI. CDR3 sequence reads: CASSAGDGGGRQPQHF. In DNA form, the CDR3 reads TGTGCCAGCAGCGCGGGGGACGGGGGTGGCCGGCAGCCCCAGCATTTT.

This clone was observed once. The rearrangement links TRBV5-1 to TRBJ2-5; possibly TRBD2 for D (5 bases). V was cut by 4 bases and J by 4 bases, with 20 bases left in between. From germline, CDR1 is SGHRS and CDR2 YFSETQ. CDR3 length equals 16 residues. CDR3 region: CASSLHLDGESETQYF. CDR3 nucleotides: TGCGCCAGCAGCCTGCACCTGGATGGGGAGTCAGAGACCCAGTACTTC. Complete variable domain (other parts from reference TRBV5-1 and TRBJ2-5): KAGVTQTPRYLIKTRGQQVTLSCSPISGHRSVSWYQQTPGQGLQFLFEYFSETQRNKGNFPGRFSGRQFSNSRSEMNVSTLELGDSALYLCASSLHLDGESETQYFGPGTRLLVL.

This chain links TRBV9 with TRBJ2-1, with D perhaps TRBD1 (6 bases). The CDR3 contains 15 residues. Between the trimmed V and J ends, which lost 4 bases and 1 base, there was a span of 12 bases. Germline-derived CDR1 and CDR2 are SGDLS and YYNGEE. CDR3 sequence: CASSPQGGSYNEQFF. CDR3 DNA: TGTGCCAGCAGCCCTCAAGGGGGTTCCTACAATGAGCAGTTCTTC.

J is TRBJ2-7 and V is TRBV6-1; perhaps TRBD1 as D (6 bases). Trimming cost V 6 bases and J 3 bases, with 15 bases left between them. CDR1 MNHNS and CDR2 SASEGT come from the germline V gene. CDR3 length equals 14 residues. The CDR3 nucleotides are TGTGCCAGCAGCAACAGGGTAGAAGGCTACGAGCAGTACTTC. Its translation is CASSNRVEGYEQYF.

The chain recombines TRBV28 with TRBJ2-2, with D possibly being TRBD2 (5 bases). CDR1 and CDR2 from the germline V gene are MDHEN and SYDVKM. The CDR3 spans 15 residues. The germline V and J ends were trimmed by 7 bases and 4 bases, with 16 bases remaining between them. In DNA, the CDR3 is TGTGCCAGCACCCCCCCGGACTCAACCACCGGGGAGCTGTTTTTT. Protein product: CASTPPDSTTGELFF.

The CDR3 region has the DNA TGTGCCAGCAGTTTGGGCCAGGGTCAGCCCCAGCATTTT. Translation gives CASSLGQGQPQHF. This chain connects TRBV27 to TRBJ1-5, with D possibly matching TRBD1 (5 bases). The CDR3 contains 13 residues. With 3 bases removed from V and 6 bases from J, the gap between germline ends came to 9 bases. CDR1 is MNHEY, CDR2 SMNVEV, per germline (reference sequence).

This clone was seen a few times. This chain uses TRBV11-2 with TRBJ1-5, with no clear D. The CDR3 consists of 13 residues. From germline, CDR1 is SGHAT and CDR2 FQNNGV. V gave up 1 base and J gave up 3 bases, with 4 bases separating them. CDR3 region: CASSLGVNQPQHF. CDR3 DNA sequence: TGTGCCAGCAGCTTAGGGGTCAATCAGCCCCAGCATTTT.

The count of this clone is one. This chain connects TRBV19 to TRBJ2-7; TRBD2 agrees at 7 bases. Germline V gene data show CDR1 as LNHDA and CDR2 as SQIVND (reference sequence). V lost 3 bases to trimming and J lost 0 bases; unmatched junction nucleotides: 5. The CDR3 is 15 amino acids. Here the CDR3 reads CASSIGGGSSYEQYF. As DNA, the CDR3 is TGTGCCAGTAGTATCGGCGGGGGTTCCTCCTACGAGCAGTACTTC.

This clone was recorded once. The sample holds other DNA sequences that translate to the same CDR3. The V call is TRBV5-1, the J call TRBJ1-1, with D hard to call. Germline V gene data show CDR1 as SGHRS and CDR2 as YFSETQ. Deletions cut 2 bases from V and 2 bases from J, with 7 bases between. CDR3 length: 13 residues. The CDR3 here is CASSLAVNTEAFF. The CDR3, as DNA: TGCGCCAGCAGCTTAGCAGTAAACACTGAAGCTTTCTTT.

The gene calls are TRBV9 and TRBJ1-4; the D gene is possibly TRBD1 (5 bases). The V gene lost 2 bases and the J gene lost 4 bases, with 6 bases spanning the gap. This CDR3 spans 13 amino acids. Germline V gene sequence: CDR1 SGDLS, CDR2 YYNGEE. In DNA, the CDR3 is TGTGCCAGCAGCGTCGACAGTAATGAAAAACTGTTTTTT. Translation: CASSVDSNEKLFF.

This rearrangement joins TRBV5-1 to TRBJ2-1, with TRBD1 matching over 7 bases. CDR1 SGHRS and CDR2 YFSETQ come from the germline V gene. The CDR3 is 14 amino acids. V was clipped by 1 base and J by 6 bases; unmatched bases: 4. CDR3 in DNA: TGCGCCAGCAGCTTGACAGGGGCCGGCAATGAGCAGTTCTTC. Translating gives CASSLTGAGNEQFF.

The DNA for the CDR3 is TGTGCCAGCAGCTCCCGGACAGGGGCCAGAAGAGATACGCAGTATTTT. Translation gives CASSSRTGARRDTQYF. The chain is built from TRBV5-4 and TRBJ2-3, with 9 bases aligning to TRBD1. The CDR3 sequence is 16 residues long. CDR1 SGHNT and CDR2 YYREEE come from the germline V gene (reference sequence). V was clipped by 3 bases and J by 5 bases; unmatched bases: 10.

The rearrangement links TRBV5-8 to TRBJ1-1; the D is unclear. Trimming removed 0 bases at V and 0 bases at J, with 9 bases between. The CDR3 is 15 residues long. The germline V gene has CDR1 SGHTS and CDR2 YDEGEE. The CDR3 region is CASSLVGSMNTEAFF. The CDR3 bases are TGTGCCAGCAGCTTGGTGGGGAGCATGAACACTGAAGCTTTCTTT.

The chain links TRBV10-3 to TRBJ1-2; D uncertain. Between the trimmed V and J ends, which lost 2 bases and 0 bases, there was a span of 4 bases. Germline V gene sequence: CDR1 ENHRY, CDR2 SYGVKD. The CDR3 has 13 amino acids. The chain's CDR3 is CAISEAANYGYTF. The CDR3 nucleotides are TGTGCCATCAGTGAGGCAGCTAACTATGGCTACACCTTC.

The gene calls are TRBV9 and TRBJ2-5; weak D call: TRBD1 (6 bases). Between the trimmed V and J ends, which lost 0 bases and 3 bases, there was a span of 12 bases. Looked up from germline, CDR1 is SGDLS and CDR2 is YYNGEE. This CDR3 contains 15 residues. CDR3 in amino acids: CASSVGVRTEETQYF. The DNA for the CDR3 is TGTGCCAGCAGCGTAGGAGTCCGGACAGAAGAGACCCAGTACTTC.

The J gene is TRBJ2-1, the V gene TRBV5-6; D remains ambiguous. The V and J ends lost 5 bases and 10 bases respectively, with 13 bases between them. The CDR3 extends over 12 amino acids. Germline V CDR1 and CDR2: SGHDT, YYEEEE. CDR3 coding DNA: TGTGCCAGCAGTTCTTGGCCTTTGGAGCAGTTCTTC. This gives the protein CASSSWPLEQFF.

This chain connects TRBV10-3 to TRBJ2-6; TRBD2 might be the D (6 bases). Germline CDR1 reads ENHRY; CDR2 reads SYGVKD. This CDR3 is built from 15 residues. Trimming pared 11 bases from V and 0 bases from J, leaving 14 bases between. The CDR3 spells CAAKPGSSGANVLTF. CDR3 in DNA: TGTGCCGCGAAACCCGGGAGCTCTGGGGCCAACGTCCTGACTTTC.

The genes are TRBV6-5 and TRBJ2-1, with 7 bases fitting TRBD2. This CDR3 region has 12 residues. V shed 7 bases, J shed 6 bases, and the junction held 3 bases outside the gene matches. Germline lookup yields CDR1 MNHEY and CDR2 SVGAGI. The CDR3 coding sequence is TGTGCCAGCACCGGGACTACCAATGAGCAGTTCTTC. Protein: CASTGTTNEQFF.

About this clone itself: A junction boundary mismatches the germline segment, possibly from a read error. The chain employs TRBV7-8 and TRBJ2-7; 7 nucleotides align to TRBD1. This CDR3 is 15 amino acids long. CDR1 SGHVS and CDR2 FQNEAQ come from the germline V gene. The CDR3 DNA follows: TGTACCAGCAGCTACGGGACAGTCCACTCCTACGAGCAGTACTTC. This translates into CTSSYGTVHSYEQYF.

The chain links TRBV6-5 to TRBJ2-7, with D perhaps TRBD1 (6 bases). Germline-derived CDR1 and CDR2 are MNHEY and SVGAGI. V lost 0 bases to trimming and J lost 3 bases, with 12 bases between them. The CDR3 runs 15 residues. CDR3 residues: CASSYSPGESYEQYF. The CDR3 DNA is TGTGCCAGCAGTTACTCGCCAGGGGAGAGCTACGAGCAGTACTTC.